The 7 T cell receptor beta chains below were found in one sample sequenced in a study of blood T cell repertoires in COVID-19. The method was immunoSEQ multiplex PCR; TCRdb's version includes in-frame clones alone and lacks a portion of them. The data contain 200,000 or so clones, approximately 90% of them singletons. The sequenced material came from PBMCs or T cells enriched from blood (not recorded which). Receptors were obtained from a woman in her forties with acute COVID-19.

This clone was seen a single time. The chain couples TRBV11-3 to TRBJ2-3, with 7 bases aligning to TRBD1. In germline, CDR1 is SGHNT, CDR2 YENEEA. Trimming removed 6 bases from V and 5 bases from J; junction bases left unmatched: 8. The CDR3 totals 14 residues. The CDR3 DNA follows: TGTGCCAGCAGTTCCGGGACAGCCAGAGATACGCAGTATTTT. Protein: CASSSGTARDTQYF.

Only one count was recorded for this clone. The same CDR3 arises from other DNA sequences in this sample as well. The rearrangement uses TRBV18 and TRBJ2-2; 10 nucleotides match TRBD1. CDR1 KGHSH and CDR2 LQKENI come from the germline V gene. J gave up 3 bases and V 3 bases, and 1 base lay outside the gene matches. This CDR3 is built from 15 residues. The CDR3 loop is CASSPGQGDTGELFF. The CDR3 DNA sequence: TGTGCCAGCTCACCCGGACAGGGGGACACCGGGGAGCTGTTTTTT.

This clone has a single count. The chain uses TRBV19 and TRBJ2-3; no clear D gene. CDR1 is LNHDA, CDR2 SQIVND, per germline (reference sequence). This CDR3 has 14 residues. Trimming left V 8 bases short and J 4 bases short, with 16 bases between. The chain's CDR3 is CASSPLRSADTQYF. CDR3 in DNA: TGTGCCAGTTCCCCCCTCAGATCTGCAGATACGCAGTATTTT.

This clone is a singleton in its sample. The genes are TRBV7-9 and TRBJ1-1; D unclear. The CDR3 has 13 residues. Trimming removed 0 bases from V and 4 bases from J, with 6 bases in between. Germline V lookup: CDR1 SEHNR, CDR2 FQNEAQ (reference sequence). The CDR3: CASSLAARTEAFF. The CDR3 nucleotides are TGTGCCAGCAGCTTAGCGGCCCGCACTGAAGCTTTCTTT. Supplemented by reference TRBV7-9 and TRBJ1-1, the full variable domain reads DTGVSQNPRHKITKRGQNVTFRCDPISEHNRLYWYRQTLGQGPEFLTYFQNEAQLEKSRLLSDRFSAERPKGSFSTLEIQRTEQGDSAMYLCASSLAARTEAFFGQGTRLTVV.

The gene calls are TRBV10-2 and TRBJ2-2; weak D call: TRBD1 (5 bases). CDR1 and CDR2 from the germline V gene are WSHSY and SAAADI. The CDR3 runs 14 residues. V was shortened by 6 bases and J by 3 bases, with 11 bases between the two germline ends. CDR3 loop: CASSLLGDTGELFF. The DNA of the CDR3 is TGCGCCAGCAGCCTCTTAGGGGACACCGGGGAGCTGTTTTTT.

The chain uses TRBV10-2 and TRBJ1-1, with TRBD1 as a possible D gene (6 bases). The CDR3 runs 14 residues. V lost 0 bases and J 4 bases, leaving 9 bases between the germline ends. CDR1 WSHSY and CDR2 SAAADI come from the germline V gene. The CDR3 DNA sequence: TGCGCCAGCAGTGAGTCGGGACAAATCACTGAAGCTTTCTTT. This gives the protein CASSESGQITEAFF.

The CDR3 spells CASSLGPARDTEAFF. The CDR3, as DNA: TGTGCCAGCAGCCTAGGCCCGGCCAGGGACACTGAAGCTTTCTTT. The chain recombines TRBV9 with TRBJ1-1, with a possible D match to TRBD1 (5 bases). The length of the CDR3 is 15 residues. Germline V gives CDR1 SGDLS, CDR2 YYNGEE. Trimming pared 4 bases from V and 3 bases from J, leaving 16 bases between.